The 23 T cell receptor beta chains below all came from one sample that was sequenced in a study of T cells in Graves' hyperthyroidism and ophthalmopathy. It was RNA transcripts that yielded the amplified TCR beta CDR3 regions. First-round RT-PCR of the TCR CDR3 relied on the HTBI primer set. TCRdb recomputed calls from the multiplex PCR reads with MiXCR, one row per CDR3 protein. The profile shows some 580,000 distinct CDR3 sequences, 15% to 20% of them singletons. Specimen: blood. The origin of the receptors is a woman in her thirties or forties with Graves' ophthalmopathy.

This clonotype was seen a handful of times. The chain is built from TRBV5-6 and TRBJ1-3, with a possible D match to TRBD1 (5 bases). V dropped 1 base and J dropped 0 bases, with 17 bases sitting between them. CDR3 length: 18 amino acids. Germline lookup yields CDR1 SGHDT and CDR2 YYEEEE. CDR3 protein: CASSLRGWGRNSGNTIYF. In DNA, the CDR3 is TGTGCCAGCAGCTTGCGGGGCTGGGGCCGAAACTCTGGAAACACCATATATTTT.

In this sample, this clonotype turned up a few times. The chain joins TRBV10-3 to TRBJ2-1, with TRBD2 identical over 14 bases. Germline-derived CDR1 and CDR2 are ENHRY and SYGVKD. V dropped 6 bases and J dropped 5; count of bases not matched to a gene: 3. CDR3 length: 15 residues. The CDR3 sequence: CAIRGLAGEDNEQFF. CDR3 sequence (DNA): TGTGCCATCAGGGGACTAGCGGGAGAGGACAATGAGCAGTTCTTC.

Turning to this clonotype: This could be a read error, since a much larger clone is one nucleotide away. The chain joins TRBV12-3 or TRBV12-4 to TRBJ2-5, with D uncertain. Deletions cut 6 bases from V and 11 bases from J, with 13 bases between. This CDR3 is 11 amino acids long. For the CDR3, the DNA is TGTGCCAGCAGCGCCGGTACACCTCAGTACTTC. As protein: CASSAGTPQYF.

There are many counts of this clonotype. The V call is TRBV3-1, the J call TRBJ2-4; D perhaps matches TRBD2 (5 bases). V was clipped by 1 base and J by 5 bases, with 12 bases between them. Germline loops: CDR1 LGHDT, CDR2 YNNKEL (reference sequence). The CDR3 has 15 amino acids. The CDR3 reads CASSQGRVQQNIQYF. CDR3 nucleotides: TGTGCCAGCAGCCAAGGGCGGGTCCAGCAAAACATTCAGTACTTC.

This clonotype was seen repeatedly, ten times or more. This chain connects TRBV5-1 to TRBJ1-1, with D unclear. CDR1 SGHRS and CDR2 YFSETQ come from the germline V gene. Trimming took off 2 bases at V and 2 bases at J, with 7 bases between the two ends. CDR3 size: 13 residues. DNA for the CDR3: TGCGCCAGCAGCTTATGGTCAAACACTGAAGCTTTCTTT. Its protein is CASSLWSNTEAFF.

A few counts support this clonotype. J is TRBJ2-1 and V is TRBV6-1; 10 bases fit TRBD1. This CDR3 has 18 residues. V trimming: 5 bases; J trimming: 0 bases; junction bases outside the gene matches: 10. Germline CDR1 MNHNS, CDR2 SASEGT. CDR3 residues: CASSSGTGALSSYNEQFF. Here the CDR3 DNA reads TGTGCCAGCAGTTCCGGGACAGGGGCCCTAAGCTCCTACAATGAGCAGTTCTTC.

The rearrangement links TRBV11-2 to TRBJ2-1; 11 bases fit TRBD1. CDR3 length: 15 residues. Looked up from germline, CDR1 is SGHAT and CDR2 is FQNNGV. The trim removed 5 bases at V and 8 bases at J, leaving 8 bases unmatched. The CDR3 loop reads CASSAPGTGGHEQFF. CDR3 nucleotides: TGTGCCAGCAGCGCACCCGGGACAGGGGGGCATGAGCAGTTCTTC. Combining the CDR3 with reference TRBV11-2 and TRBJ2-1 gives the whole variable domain EAGVAQSPRYKIIEKRQSVAFWCNPISGHATLYWYQQILGQGPKLLIQFQNNGVVDDSQLPKDRFSAERLKGVDSTLKIQPAKLEDSAVYLCASSAPGTGGHEQFFGPGTRLTVL.

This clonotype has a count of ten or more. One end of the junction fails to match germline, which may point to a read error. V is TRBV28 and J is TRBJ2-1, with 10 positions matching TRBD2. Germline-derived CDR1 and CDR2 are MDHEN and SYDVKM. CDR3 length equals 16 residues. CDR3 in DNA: TGTGCCAGCAGAGTAGATAGCGGGAGGCTGTACACTGAGCAGTTCTTC. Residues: CASRVDSGRLYTEQFF. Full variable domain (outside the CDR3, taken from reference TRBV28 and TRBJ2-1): DVKVTQSSRYLVKRTGEKVFLECVQDMDHENMFWYRQDPGLGLRLIYFSYDVKMKEKGDIPEGYSVSREKKERFSLILESASTNQTSMYLCASRVDSGRLYTEQFFGPGTRLTVL.

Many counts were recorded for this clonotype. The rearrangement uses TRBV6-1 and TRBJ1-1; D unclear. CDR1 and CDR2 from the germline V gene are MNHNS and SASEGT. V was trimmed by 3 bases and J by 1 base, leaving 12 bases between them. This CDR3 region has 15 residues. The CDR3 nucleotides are TGTGCCAGCAGTGACCCCGTACGCGGGAACACTGAAGCTTTCTTT. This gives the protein CASSDPVRGNTEAFF.

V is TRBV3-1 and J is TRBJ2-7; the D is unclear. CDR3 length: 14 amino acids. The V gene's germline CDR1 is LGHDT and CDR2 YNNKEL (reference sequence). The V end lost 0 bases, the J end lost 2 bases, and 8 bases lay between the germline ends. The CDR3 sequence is CASSQDLSTYEQYF. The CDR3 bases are TGTGCCAGCAGCCAAGACCTCTCCACCTACGAGCAGTACTTC.

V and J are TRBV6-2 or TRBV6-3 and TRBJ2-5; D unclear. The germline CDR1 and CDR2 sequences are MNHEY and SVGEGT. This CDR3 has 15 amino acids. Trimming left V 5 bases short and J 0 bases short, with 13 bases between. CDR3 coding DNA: TGTGCCAGCAGTGTTGCGCCAGGAGACCAAGAGACCCAGTACTTC. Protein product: CASSVAPGDQETQYF.

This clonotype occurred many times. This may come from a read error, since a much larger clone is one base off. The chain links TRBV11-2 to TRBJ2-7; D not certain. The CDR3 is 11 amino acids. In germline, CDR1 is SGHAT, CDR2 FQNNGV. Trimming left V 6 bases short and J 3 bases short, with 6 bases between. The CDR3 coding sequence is TGTGCCAGCAGTCCCTACTACGAGCAGTACTTC. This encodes CASSPYYEQYF.

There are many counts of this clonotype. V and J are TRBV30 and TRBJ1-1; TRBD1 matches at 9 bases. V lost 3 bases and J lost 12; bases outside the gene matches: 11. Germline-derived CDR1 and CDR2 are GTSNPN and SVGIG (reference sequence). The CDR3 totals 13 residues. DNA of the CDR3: TGTGCCTGGAGGACCGGGACAGGGTCGAAAACTTTCTTT. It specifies CAWRTGTGSKTFF.

CDR3 protein: CASSRQGAAPRLVEAFF. The DNA of the CDR3 is TGTGCCAGCTCGAGGCAGGGGGCTGCCCCGAGGTTGGTTGAAGCTTTCTTT. The chain recombines TRBV12-3 or TRBV12-4 with TRBJ1-1; 8 bases line up with TRBD1. The CDR3 sequence is 17 residues long. The trim removed 8 bases at V and 7 bases at J, leaving 21 bases unmatched.

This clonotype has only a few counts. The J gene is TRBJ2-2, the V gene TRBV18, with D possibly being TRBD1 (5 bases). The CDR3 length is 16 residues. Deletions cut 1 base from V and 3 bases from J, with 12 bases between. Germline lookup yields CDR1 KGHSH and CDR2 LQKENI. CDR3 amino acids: CASSPQVDRDTGELFF. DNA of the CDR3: TGTGCCAGCTCACCACAGGTCGACAGAGACACCGGGGAGCTGTTTTTT.

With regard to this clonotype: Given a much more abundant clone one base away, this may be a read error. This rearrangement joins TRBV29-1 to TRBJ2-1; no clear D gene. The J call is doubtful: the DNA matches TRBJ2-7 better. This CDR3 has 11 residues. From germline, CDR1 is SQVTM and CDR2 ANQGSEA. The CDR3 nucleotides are TGCAGCGTTGAAGCAACCAATGAGCAGTACTTC. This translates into CSVEATNEQYF.

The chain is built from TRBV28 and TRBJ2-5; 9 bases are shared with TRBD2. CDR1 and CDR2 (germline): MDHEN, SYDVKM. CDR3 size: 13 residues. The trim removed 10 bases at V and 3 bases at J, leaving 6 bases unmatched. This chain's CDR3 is CATLTSGEETQYF. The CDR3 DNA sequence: TGTGCCACCTTGACTAGCGGAGAAGAGACCCAGTACTTC. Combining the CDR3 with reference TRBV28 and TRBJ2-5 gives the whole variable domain DVKVTQSSRYLVKRTGEKVFLECVQDMDHENMFWYRQDPGLGLRLIYFSYDVKMKEKGDIPEGYSVSREKKERFSLILESASTNQTSMYLCATLTSGEETQYFGPGTRLLVL.

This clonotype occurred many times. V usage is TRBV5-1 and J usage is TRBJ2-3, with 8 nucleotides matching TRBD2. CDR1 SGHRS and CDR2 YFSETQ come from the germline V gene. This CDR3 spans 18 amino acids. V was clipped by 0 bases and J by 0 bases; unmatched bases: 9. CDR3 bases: TGCGCCAGCAGCTTGGGGGGGACTAGGGGAGCTAGCACAGATACGCAGTATTTT. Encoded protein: CASSLGGTRGASTDTQYF.

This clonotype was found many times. The CDR3: CASSLSRGPEGRTEAFF. CDR3 in DNA: TGTGCCAGCAGCTTAAGTAGGGGCCCTGAGGGTCGGACTGAAGCTTTCTTT. The chain links TRBV7-9 to TRBJ1-1, with TRBD1 as a possible D gene (5 bases). Germline V gene lookup returns CDR1 SEHNR and CDR2 FQNEAQ (reference sequence). Trimming removed 2 bases at V and 5 bases at J, with 21 bases between. The CDR3 runs to 17 residues.

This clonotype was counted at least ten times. Here the CDR3 DNA reads TGTGCCAGCAAAGGCCCTAGCACAGATACGCAGTATTTT. Its protein product is CASKGPSTDTQYF. The gene calls are TRBV2 and TRBJ2-3; D is uncertain. This CDR3 comprises 13 residues. Germline CDR1 is SNHLY and CDR2 is FYNNEI. V shed 7 bases and J shed 0 bases, with 8 bases lying between them.

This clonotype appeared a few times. The CDR3 is CASSVGDLLQETQYF. CDR3 sequence (DNA): TGTGCCAGCAGCGTAGGAGACTTACTGCAAGAGACCCAGTACTTC. This sequence joins TRBV9 and TRBJ2-5; no clear D. With 0 bases removed from V and 2 bases from J, the gap between germline ends came to 11 bases. Per the germline V gene, CDR1 is SGDLS and CDR2 is YYNGEE. The CDR3 has 15 amino acids.

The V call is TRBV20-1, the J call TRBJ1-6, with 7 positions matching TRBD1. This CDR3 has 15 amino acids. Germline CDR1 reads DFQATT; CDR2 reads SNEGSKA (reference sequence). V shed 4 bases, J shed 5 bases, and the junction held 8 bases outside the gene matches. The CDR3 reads CSAKGQQTDNSPLHF. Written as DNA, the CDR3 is TGCAGTGCTAAGGGACAGCAAACGGATAATTCACCCCTCCACTTT.

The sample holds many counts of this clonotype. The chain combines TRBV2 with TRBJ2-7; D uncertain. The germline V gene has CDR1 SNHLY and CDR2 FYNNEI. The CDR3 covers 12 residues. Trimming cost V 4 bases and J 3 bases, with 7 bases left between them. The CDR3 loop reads CASSVVYYEQYF. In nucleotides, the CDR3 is TGTGCCAGCAGTGTTGTCTACTACGAGCAGTACTTC.